These 17 T cell receptor beta chains share one sample of origin, sequenced in a study of blood T cells in healthy people across ages. Then a second PCR, running roughly 7 to 11 cycles, was carried out with a sample-barcoded 5' primer and a J-beta primer mix. TCRdb passed the 5' RACE reads through MiXCR, listing each CDR3 protein once. The repertoire holds approximately 900,000 distinct CDR3 sequences, with around 48% as singletons. Material: blood. These receptors came from a man younger than 45 in good health.

This clonotype came up a few times. The chain couples TRBV5-1 to TRBJ1-2; D remains unclear. Germline lookup yields CDR1 SGHRS and CDR2 YFSETQ. The length of the CDR3 is 16 residues. V was pared by 3 bases and J by 6 bases, with 21 bases between. The CDR3 region has the DNA TGCGCCAGCAGCTCCAACCTGGTATCCCGTGGGAATGGCTACACCTTC. Protein: CASSSNLVSRGNGYTF.

CDR3 bases: TGTGCCACCAGCAGTGGGGCAGGGGGGTTTGACAATCAGCCCCAGCATTTT. Its protein product is CATSSGAGGFDNQPQHF. The V gene is TRBV15, the J gene TRBJ1-5; 7 nucleotides line up with TRBD1. V shed 3 bases, J shed 3 bases, and the junction held 11 bases outside the gene matches. CDR1 LNHNV and CDR2 YYDKDF come from the germline V gene (reference sequence). The CDR3 is made up of 17 amino acids.

This rearrangement joins TRBV20-1 to TRBJ2-1; D gene ambiguous. Germline values: CDR1 DFQATT, CDR2 SNEGSKA (reference sequence). Trimming pared 2 bases from V and 5 bases from J, leaving 10 bases between. This CDR3 is built from 13 residues. The chain's CDR3 is CSARPRSDNEQFF. In DNA form, the CDR3 reads TGCAGTGCTAGACCCAGATCTGACAATGAGCAGTTCTTC.

This sequence joins TRBV7-9 and TRBJ2-5, with D uncertain. CDR3 length equals 10 residues. The germline V gene encodes CDR1 SEHNR and CDR2 FQNEAQ (reference sequence). V lost 6 bases and J 7 bases, leaving 6 bases between the germline ends. The CDR3 nucleotides are TGTGCCAGCAGTGACACGACCCAGTACTTC. It translates to CASSDTTQYF.

The chain uses TRBV12-3 or TRBV12-4 and TRBJ2-7; 12 bases map to TRBD2. This CDR3 has 17 residues. Trimming took 0 bases from V and 3 from J; bases not matched to a gene: 6. Here the CDR3 reads CASSLASLAGGHYEQYF. CDR3 DNA sequence: TGTGCCAGCAGTTTAGCCTCACTAGCGGGGGGTCACTACGAGCAGTACTTC.

As concerns this clonotype: At one of its ends the junction is not consistent with the germline gene, which may arise from a read error. The V gene is TRBV12-3 or TRBV12-4, the J gene TRBJ2-7; 11 bases fit TRBD1. This CDR3 contains 21 residues. The chain's CDR3 is CVSSLGRGKATRTGGFHEQYF. The CDR3 bases are TGTGTCAGCAGTTTGGGGAGGGGGAAGGCCACAAGGACAGGGGGCTTTCACGAGCAGTACTTC.

This clonotype has just a few counts. V is TRBV20-1 and J is TRBJ2-5, with D unresolved. This CDR3 comprises 13 residues. Trimming took off 6 bases at V and 2 bases at J, with 13 bases between the two ends. CDR1 is DFQATT, CDR2 SNEGSKA, per germline (reference sequence). CDR3 coding DNA: TGCAGTGCCCCGGGCCCTGCACAAGAGACCCAGTACTTC. Translated, it gives CSAPGPAQETQYF.

DNA of the CDR3: TGCGCCAGCAGCCAAGGGACTAGCGGGAGCAACAATGAGCAGTTCTTC. Protein product: CASSQGTSGSNNEQFF. The gene calls are TRBV4-3 and TRBJ2-1, with 13 positions matching TRBD2. The CDR3 has 16 residues. J was trimmed by 5 bases and V by 1 base; bases with no gene match: 2. Germline V gene data show CDR1 as LGHNA and CDR2 as YSLEER.

This chain connects TRBV12-3 or TRBV12-4 to TRBJ1-5, with D hard to call. The length of the CDR3 is 15 residues. Trimming pared 4 bases from V and 9 bases from J, leaving 19 bases between. CDR3: CASSSVREGGWPQHF. In DNA, the CDR3 is TGTGCCAGCAGTTCGGTTAGGGAGGGCGGATGGCCCCAGCATTTT.

The chain recombines TRBV4-1 with TRBJ2-1; 8 positions agree with TRBD2. The CDR3 runs 16 residues. V dropped 4 bases and J dropped 5; count of bases not matched to a gene: 10. Germline V gene data show CDR1 as MGHRA and CDR2 as YSYEKL. The CDR3 region is CASSPEAGVPDNEQFF. The CDR3 nucleotides are TGCGCCAGCAGCCCGGAAGCGGGGGTTCCCGACAATGAGCAGTTCTTC.

The chain carries TRBV7-9 and TRBJ1-2; unclear D gene. The CDR3 covers 10 residues. CDR1 SEHNR and CDR2 FQNEAQ come from the germline V gene (reference sequence). CDR3 protein: CAMAPYGYTF. The CDR3 nucleotides read TGTGCGATGGCGCCTTATGGCTACACCTTC.

This clonotype has ten or more counts. CDR3 bases: TGTGCCAGCAGCTTACCGCGGGGGGCTAAAGATACGCAGTATTTT. It codes for CASSLPRGAKDTQYF. V is TRBV7-2 and J is TRBJ2-3, with TRBD2 matching 8 bases. The trim removed 2 bases at V and 5 bases at J, leaving 6 bases unmatched. The germline CDR1 and CDR2 sequences are SGHTA and FQGNSA. This CDR3 has 15 amino acids.

The chain uses TRBV11-1 and TRBJ2-7; no definite D call. Trimming cost V 2 bases and J 5 bases, with 7 bases left between them. The germline CDR1 and CDR2 sequences are SGHAT and FQDESV (reference sequence). The CDR3 is 12 residues long. The CDR3: CASSLMADEQYF. The CDR3 DNA follows: TGTGCCAGCAGCTTAATGGCCGACGAGCAGTACTTC.

The genes are TRBV27 and TRBJ1-2; no clear D gene. This CDR3 spans 15 amino acids. Per germline, CDR1 MNHEY and CDR2 SMNVEV (reference sequence). Trimming pared 0 bases from V and 2 bases from J, leaving 10 bases between. The CDR3 here is CASSLSAGINYGYTF. The CDR3 region has the DNA TGTGCCAGCAGTTTATCGGCGGGTATCAACTATGGCTACACCTTC.

This clonotype was observed a single time. The rearrangement uses TRBV2 and TRBJ1-5; D remains ambiguous. Per germline, CDR1 SNHLY and CDR2 FYNNEI. The CDR3 length is 14 residues. V was shortened by 3 bases and J by 3 bases, with 9 bases between the two germline ends. The CDR3 DNA is TGTGCCAGCAGTGAGGCATCCTTCAATCAGCCCCAGCATTTT. This gives the protein CASSEASFNQPQHF.

The rearrangement joins TRBV28 to TRBJ2-6, with 10 nucleotides matching TRBD1. With V trimmed by 5 bases and J by 4 bases, 2 bases remained unmatched. Germline CDR1 is MDHEN and CDR2 is SYDVKM. This CDR3 spans 15 amino acids. In nucleotides, the CDR3 is TGTGCCAGCAGTGACAGGGGGCCCGGGGCCAACGTCCTGACTTTC. It yields the protein CASSDRGPGANVLTF.

This clonotype was observed a few times. This chain uses TRBV12-3 or TRBV12-4 with TRBJ2-2, with D perhaps TRBD1 (6 bases). CDR3 length equals 13 residues. V lost 11 bases and J 1 base, leaving 11 bases between the germline ends. CDR3 protein: CAATGQNTGELFF. For the CDR3, the DNA is TGTGCCGCAACGGGACAGAACACCGGGGAGCTGTTTTTT.